The 26 T cell receptor beta chains below come from one sample, sequenced in a study of blood T cell repertoires in COVID-19. Clones were sequenced by immunoSEQ multiplex PCR, and TCRdb holds only the in-frame ones, with some missing. The sample yields 150,000 or so clones, roughly four fifths seen once. The material sequenced was PBMCs or T cells enriched from blood (not recorded which). The receptors shown here come from a man aged 45 to 65 who had recovered from COVID-19.

This rearrangement joins TRBV28 to TRBJ2-1, with 7 bases matching TRBD1. The CDR3 length is 15 residues. Trimming at V came to 1 base and at J to 2 bases, leaving 2 bases not matched to a gene. CDR1 MDHEN and CDR2 SYDVKM come from the germline V gene. This CDR3 is CASSLSGQAYNEQFF. The CDR3 bases are TGTGCCAGCAGTTTATCCGGACAGGCCTACAATGAGCAGTTCTTC.

This clone has only a few counts. The rearrangement uses TRBV7-9 and TRBJ1-6; D unresolved. Deletions cut 2 bases from V and 6 bases from J, with 14 bases between. CDR1 is SEHNR, CDR2 FQNEAQ, per germline (reference sequence). This CDR3 contains 16 residues. This CDR3 reads CASSLWSGIGNSPLHF. The CDR3, as DNA: TGTGCCAGCAGCTTATGGAGCGGGATCGGTAATTCACCCCTCCACTTT.

V is TRBV7-6 and J is TRBJ1-1; 8 bases match TRBD1. The V segment lost 5 bases and the J segment 3 bases; nucleotides outside the gene matches: 8. Per the germline V gene, CDR1 is SGHVS and CDR2 is FNYEAQ. The CDR3 is 15 residues long. CDR3 sequence reads: CASSAGQGGHTEAFF. DNA for the CDR3: TGTGCCAGCAGCGCTGGACAGGGAGGTCACACTGAAGCTTTCTTT.

The CDR3 here is CASSPRQDTNYGYTF. The CDR3 nucleotides read TGTGCCAGCTCGCCTAGACAGGACACTAACTATGGCTACACCTTC. This chain uses TRBV18 with TRBJ1-2; possibly TRBD1 for D (6 bases). The germline V and J ends were trimmed by 6 bases and 0 bases, with 14 bases remaining between them. Germline V lookup: CDR1 KGHSH, CDR2 LQKENI. This CDR3 region has 15 residues.

This clone was detected once. This rearrangement joins TRBV30 to TRBJ2-4, with TRBD2 matching over 9 bases. The V segment lost 2 bases and the J segment 2 bases; nucleotides outside the gene matches: 10. The CDR3 spans 17 residues. CDR1 is GTSNPN and CDR2 is SVGIG in the germline V gene (reference sequence). The CDR3 DNA is TGTGCCTGGAGTTTATGGCGGGGGGGGCCAACCAAAAACATTCAGTACTTC. It translates to CAWSLWRGGPTKNIQYF.

The J gene is TRBJ2-4, the V gene TRBV25-1; 7 positions agree with TRBD1. In germline, CDR1 is MGHDK, CDR2 SYGVNS. CDR3 length: 15 amino acids. V gave up 5 bases and J gave up 4 bases; unmatched junction bases: 8. DNA of the CDR3: TGTGCCAGCAGTAAACAGGGGCCGCGGAAAAACATTCAGTACTTC. Translated, it gives CASSKQGPRKNIQYF. Together with reference TRBV25-1 and TRBJ2-4, the CDR3 gives the full variable domain: EADIYQTPRYLVIGTGKKITLECSQTMGHDKMYWYQQDPGMELHLIHYSYGVNSTEKGDLSSESTVSRIRTEHFPLTLESARPSHTSQYLCASSKQGPRKNIQYFGAGTRLSVL.

The CDR3 region has the DNA TGCAGCGTTGTCCCGGTGAACACTGAAGCTTTCTTT. It translates to CSVVPVNTEAFF. The chain recombines TRBV29-1 with TRBJ1-1; D unclear. The CDR3 covers 12 residues. Germline CDR1 and CDR2: SQVTM and ANQGSEA. With 4 bases removed from V and 0 bases from J, the gap between germline ends came to 6 bases.

The chain carries TRBV9 and TRBJ2-5; 12 positions agree with TRBD1. This CDR3 has 15 residues. With V trimmed by 2 bases and J by 2 bases, 1 base remained unmatched. Germline values: CDR1 SGDLS, CDR2 YYNGEE. The CDR3 DNA reads TGTGCCAGCAGCGTGGGACAGGGGGCTCAAGAGACCCAGTACTTC. It encodes CASSVGQGAQETQYF.

Remarks on this clone: A read error may produce the germline difference seen at one junction end. The chain is built from TRBV7-7 and TRBJ1-4; a weak D match, TRBD1 (6 bases). CDR1 is SSHAT and CDR2 is FNYEAQ in the germline V gene (reference sequence). The CDR3 is 14 residues long. CDR3 in DNA: TGTGCTAGCAGCCAAGGGGGACCTAATGAAAAACTGTTTTTT. This encodes CASSQGGPNEKLFF.

The V gene is TRBV10-3, the J gene TRBJ1-2; a weak D match, TRBD1 (6 bases). CDR3 size: 14 residues. Germline values: CDR1 ENHRY, CDR2 SYGVKD. Trimming removed 10 bases from V and 0 bases from J, with 15 bases in between. As DNA, the CDR3 is TGTGCCACCAAGCTCGAGGGGGCTAACTATGGCTACACCTTC. Protein product: CATKLEGANYGYTF.

V gene TRBV7-8 combines with J gene TRBJ1-4; TRBD1 matches at 7 bases. The CDR3 covers 14 residues. Looked up from germline, CDR1 is SGHVS and CDR2 is FQNEAQ. After removal of 5 bases from V and 4 bases from J, the junction contained 4 bases not matched to a gene. CDR3 nucleotides: TGTGCCAGCAGCCGGGACAGCGTTAATGAAAAACTGTTTTTT. Protein product: CASSRDSVNEKLFF.

This chain uses TRBV7-3 with TRBJ2-2; 7 bases agree with TRBD1. CDR1 SGHTA and CDR2 FQGTGA come from the germline V gene. The V gene end was trimmed by 0 bases and the J gene end by 6 bases; junction bases not matched to a gene: 7. The CDR3 is 16 residues long. CDR3 coding DNA: TGTGCCAGCAGCTTAACGAGGCAGGGGGTGTCCGGGGAGCTGTTTTTT. Protein product: CASSLTRQGVSGELFF. The entire variable domain, with the rest obtained from reference TRBV7-3 and TRBJ2-2, is as follows: GAGVSQTPSNKVTEKGKYVELRCDPISGHTALYWYRQSLGQGPEFLIYFQGTGAADDSGLPNDRFFAVRPEGSVSTLKIQRTERGDSAVYLCASSLTRQGVSGELFFGEGSRLTVL.

The chain has TRBV11-2 and TRBJ2-5; TRBD2 matches at 8 bases. Per germline, CDR1 SGHAT and CDR2 FQNNGV. With 2 bases clipped from V and 2 bases from J, the junction kept 10 bases outside the gene matches. This CDR3 contains 17 residues. DNA for the CDR3: TGTGCCAGCAGCTTATATGGGGCGGGGGGACGGCAAGAGACCCAGTACTTC. It encodes CASSLYGAGGRQETQYF.

The chain recombines TRBV10-3 with TRBJ1-5, with 7 positions matching TRBD1. The J segment lost 4 bases and the V segment lost 7 bases, leaving 7 bases of the junction unmatched. Germline CDR1 is ENHRY and CDR2 is SYGVKD. This CDR3 is built from 14 residues. CDR3 in DNA: TGTGCCATCAACGCCGGGACAGCAAATCAGCCCCAGCATTTT. This sequence encodes CAINAGTANQPQHF.

The chain couples TRBV7-2 to TRBJ1-5; D unresolved. Trimming stripped 1 base from V and 3 bases from J, with 7 bases between. Germline CDR1 and CDR2: SGHTA and FQGNSA. The CDR3 is made up of 14 amino acids. CDR3 residues: CASSLGLNNQPQHF. CDR3 nucleotide sequence: TGTGCCAGCAGCTTAGGGCTGAACAATCAGCCCCAGCATTTT.

V is TRBV18 and J is TRBJ1-2; TRBD1 aligns across 10 bases. V lost 2 bases, J lost 4 bases, and 10 bases stayed unmatched. Germline-derived CDR1 and CDR2 are KGHSH and LQKENI. The CDR3 spans 17 residues. The CDR3: CASSPVLPGQGFYGYTF. The CDR3 DNA is TGTGCCAGCTCACCAGTGCTCCCGGGACAGGGGTTCTATGGCTACACCTTC.

This sequence joins TRBV5-4 and TRBJ1-1, with D tentatively TRBD1 (6 bases). The V and J ends lost 1 base and 1 base respectively, with 14 bases between them. There are 16 residues in the CDR3. The germline CDR1 and CDR2 sequences are SGHNT and YYREEE (reference sequence). The CDR3 DNA sequence: TGTGCCAGCAGCTTGCCCGAGACAGGAACGAACACTGAAGCTTTCTTT. Protein product: CASSLPETGTNTEAFF.

This chain uses TRBV19 with TRBJ1-6, with D possibly TRBD1 on 5 matching bases. Deletions cut 3 bases from V and 4 bases from J, with 10 bases between. Germline V lookup: CDR1 LNHDA, CDR2 SQIVND (reference sequence). This CDR3 has 15 amino acids. For the CDR3, the DNA is TGTGCCAGTAGTATGGAAGGGGTGTATAATTCACCCCTCCACTTT. This sequence encodes CASSMEGVYNSPLHF. Full variable domain (missing parts from reference TRBV19 and TRBJ1-6): DGGITQSPKYLFRKEGQNVTLSCEQNLNHDAMYWYRQDPGQGLRLIYYSQIVNDFQKGDIAEGYSVSREKKESFPLTVTSAQKNPTAFYLCASSMEGVYNSPLHFGNGTRLTVT.

Turning to this clone: At one of its ends the junction is not consistent with the germline gene, which may arise from a read error. The chain has TRBV30 and TRBJ1-3; D is unresolved. In germline, CDR1 is GTSNPN, CDR2 SVGIG (reference sequence). CDR3 length equals 14 residues. The DNA for the CDR3 is TGTGTCTGGAGTGTTGAGAGTTCTGGAAACACCATATATTTT. Amino acid sequence: CVWSVESSGNTIYF.

The sample holds one count of this clone. V usage is TRBV11-2 and J usage is TRBJ1-1, with D hard to call. The CDR3 contains 13 residues. The V gene's germline CDR1 is SGHAT and CDR2 FQNNGV. V was trimmed by 4 bases and J by 3 bases, leaving 9 bases between them. The chain's CDR3 is CASSSGEYTEAFF. DNA of the CDR3: TGTGCCAGCAGCTCCGGGGAATACACTGAAGCTTTCTTT.

V and J are TRBV6-5 and TRBJ2-7; 13 nucleotides align to TRBD2. This CDR3 region has 15 residues. V lost 4 bases and J lost 2; bases outside the gene matches: 2. Germline CDR1 is MNHEY and CDR2 is SVGAGI. The DNA for the CDR3 is TGTGCCAGCAGTTCCGGGACTAGCGGGGCCTACGAGCAGTACTTC. Its protein product is CASSSGTSGAYEQYF.

This clone was seen only a few times. V is TRBV6-5 and J is TRBJ1-2, with 8 bases identical to TRBD1. Per germline, CDR1 MNHEY and CDR2 SVGAGI. The CDR3 runs 13 residues. The trim removed 4 bases at V and 6 bases at J, leaving 4 bases unmatched. CDR3 in DNA: TGTGCCAGCAGTTTGACAGGGGAGAATGGCTACACCTTC. Translated: CASSLTGENGYTF.

The V and J genes are TRBV6-5 and TRBJ1-2; maybe TRBD1 (6 bases). Germline values: CDR1 MNHEY, CDR2 SVGAGI. With 5 bases removed from V and 7 bases from J, the gap between germline ends came to 17 bases. The CDR3 is 14 amino acids. CDR3 nucleotides: TGTGCCAGCAGTCGGGGGGCGCCTTCTGTTGGCTACACCTTC. It specifies CASSRGAPSVGYTF.

This chain links TRBV7-2 with TRBJ1-2, with D perhaps TRBD1 (6 bases). Looked up from germline, CDR1 is SGHTA and CDR2 is FQGNSA. CDR3 length equals 16 residues. Trimming took 1 base from V and 6 from J, leaving 18 bases between them. CDR3 region: CASSLGILRDTNGYTF. CDR3 bases: TGTGCCAGCAGCTTAGGGATTCTTCGGGACACCAATGGCTACACCTTC.

The chain has TRBV2 and TRBJ1-1, with TRBD1 as a possible D gene (5 bases). This CDR3 is 12 amino acids long. Deletions cut 4 bases from V and 5 bases from J, with 8 bases between. Germline CDR1 and CDR2: SNHLY and FYNNEI. The CDR3 sequence: CASSGTRTEAFF. The CDR3 nucleotides are TGTGCCAGCAGTGGGACACGGACTGAAGCTTTCTTT.

The chain couples TRBV4-3 to TRBJ1-2; weak D call: TRBD1 (6 bases). The germline V gene encodes CDR1 LGHNA and CDR2 YSLEER. V lost 8 bases and J lost 3, with 16 bases in between. The CDR3 spans 14 residues. The CDR3 DNA reads as TGCGCCAGCCGCCTTGGGGGGGCCCACTATGGCTACACCTTC. Amino acid sequence: CASRLGGAHYGYTF.